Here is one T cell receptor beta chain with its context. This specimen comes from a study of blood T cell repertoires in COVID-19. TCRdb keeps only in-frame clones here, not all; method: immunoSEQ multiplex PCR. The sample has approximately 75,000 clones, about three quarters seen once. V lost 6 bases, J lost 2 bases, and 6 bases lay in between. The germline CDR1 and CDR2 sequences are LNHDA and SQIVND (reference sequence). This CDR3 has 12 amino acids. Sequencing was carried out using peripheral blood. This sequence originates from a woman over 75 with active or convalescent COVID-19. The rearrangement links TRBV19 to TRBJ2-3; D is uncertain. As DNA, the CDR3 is TGTGCCAGTAGCCAAAACACAGATACGCAGTATTTT. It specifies CASSQNTDTQYF. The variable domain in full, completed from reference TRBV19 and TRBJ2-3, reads DGGITQSPKYLFRKEGQNVTLSCEQNLNHDAMYWYRQDPGQGLRLIYYSQIVNDFQKGDIAEGYSVSREKKESFPLTVTSAQKNPTAFYLCASSQNTDTQYFGPGTRLTVL.